The entry below gives a single T cell receptor beta chain sequence along with its context. Its antigen is not known. This specimen belongs to a study of vaccination and CD4 T cells after COVID-19. Study-level background: A median of around 70 days (range 14 to 241) separated dose two from the taking of post-vaccine samples. Culture controls were given either a CEFX pool, an HIV-1 Nef pool, or no peptide.

The assay that was used to sequence DNA from cultured CD4+ T cells was the Oncomine TCR Beta short-read assay. Via MiXCR, TCRdb re-called the PCR reads, giving one row per CDR3 protein. There are over 10,000 distinct CDR3 sequences in the sample; roughly 29% occur only once, and around 29% lies in the top ten. V lost 6 bases, J lost 3 bases, and 14 bases lay in between. The CDR3 spans 14 residues. The sample's treatment: roughly 10-day PBMC culture with coronavirus spike peptide pools or control peptides (ViraFEST assay). Healthy vaccinees, negative for nucleocapsid antibodies before and after vaccination, had no earlier SARS-CoV-2 infection. Researchers reported culturing around 2 million PBMCs per well with 10 IU/ml IL-2 and 9 to 10 ug/ml peptide pools.

The sequencing used CD4+ T cells from blood, cultured in vitro, collected before SARS-CoV-2 vaccination. The TCR originated in a human donor who received a COVID-19 vaccine. This sequence joins TRBV12-3 or TRBV12-4 and TRBJ1-1, with a tentative D call TRBD1 (6 bases). CDR3 coding DNA: TGTGCCAGCAGCGTACAGGGTGGCGACACTGAAGCTTTCTTT. It specifies CASSVQGGDTEAFF.